A selection of T cell receptor beta chains follows, all from one sample in a study of cytomegalovirus exposure and HLA in healthy donors. Data came from immunoSEQ multiplex PCR; TCRdb stores just in-frame clones and leaves some out. The table records roughly 180,000 clones, roughly nine tenths of them present only once. Sequencing was done on a sample of PBMCs. Receptors originate from a man aged 25-45 years in good health and CMV-seropositive. The CDR3 runs from the conserved cysteine through the conserved F or W. D genes are given only for firm matches. Part of the rows lack a size; the others show once, few, many or a class for expanded clones.

clone_size j_call d_call v_call cdr3_nt cdr3_aa
. TRBJ1-1 TRBD1 TRBV5-1 TGCGCCAGCAGCTTGGTCAGGGGGCCCGGGGGCACTGAAGCTTTCTTT CASSLVRGPGGTEAFF
. TRBJ2-7 . TRBV9 TGTGCCAGCAGCCCCCTACGAGGGGACTACGAGCAGTACTTC CASSPLRGDYEQYF
. TRBJ1-3 . TRBV15 TGTGCCACCAGCAGAGATCGTTCACGCTCTGGAAACACCATATATTTT CATSRDRSRSGNTIYF
few TRBJ2-5 TRBD1 TRBV14 TGTGCCAGCAGCGCTACTTCAAGTTTAGACAGGGGGCAGGAGACCCAGTACTTC CASSATSSLDRGQETQYF
. TRBJ2-5 TRBD1 TRBV2 TGTGCCAGCAGCATTACAGGGGTCCAAGAGACCCAGTACTTC CASSITGVQETQYF
. TRBJ2-1 . TRBV10-3 TGTGCCATCAGTGATGAAAGGGGTGAGCAGTTCTTC CAISDERGEQFF
. TRBJ2-2 TRBD1 TRBV4-1 TGCGCCAGCAGCCAAGATCTTGGGACAGGGGGCATCGGGGAGCTGTTTTTT CASSQDLGTGGIGELFF
. TRBJ2-4 TRBD2 TRBV6-5 TGTGCCAGCAGAGTGAGCGGGGGGGGGAACATTCAGTACTTC CASRVSGGGNIQYF
. TRBJ2-1 . TRBV11-1 TGTGCCAGCAGCTTAGTGGCTAGCCAGCAGTTCTTC CASSLVASQQFF
few TRBJ2-1 . TRBV7-9 TGTGCCAGCAGTACCGTCTCCCTCTCCTACAATGAGCAGTTCTTC CASSTVSLSYNEQFF
. TRBJ1-4 . TRBV10-2 TGCGCCAGCAGTCGTGTAGACGCCGAAAAACTGTTTTTT CASSRVDAEKLFF
once TRBJ1-5 . TRBV19 TGTGCCAGTAGGAGCACGGAGCGGACCAAAAATCAGCCCCAGCATTTT CASRSTERTKNQPQHF
once TRBJ2-1 TRBD2 TRBV11-2 TGTGCCAGCAGCCCTAGCGGTAGCTCCTACAATGAGCAGTTCTTC CASSPSGSSYNEQFF
. TRBJ1-2 TRBD1 TRBV2 TGTGCCAGCACTCGACAGGGCGCCTATGGCTACACCTTC CASTRQGAYGYTF
few TRBJ2-7 TRBD2 TRBV19 TGTGCCAGTAGTTTCACTAGCGGGAGCTCCTACGAGCAGTACTTC CASSFTSGSSYEQYF
. TRBJ2-7 . TRBV6-1 TGTGCCAGCAGGACCCTTCACGGGGTGCCCTACGAGCAGTACTTC CASRTLHGVPYEQYF
. TRBJ1-4 . TRBV11-3 TGTGCCAGCAGCGCCCTACAGGGTAGCGAAAAACTGTTTTTT CASSALQGSEKLFF